This T cell receptor beta chain emerged from a study of blood T cell repertoires in COVID-19. Study details: Researchers got acute and convalescent COVID-19 samples from the United States, Italy and Spain. The cDNA or gDNA used as material had been derived from T cells, B-cell-depleted T cells, or PBMCs.

In the authors' methods: How many nucleated cells were present was estimated from reference gene primer amplification. Clones were read by immunoSEQ multiplex PCR, and TCRdb kept only the in-frame ones, dropping some. V, J and clone size derive from that table, while D and trimming were established from the DNA sequence. The table includes about 310,000 clones, around nine tenths detected once. Germline CDR1 reads SGHTA; CDR2 reads FQGNSA. V was pared by 3 bases and J by 2 bases, with 6 bases of the junction left unmatched. CDR3 length equals 16 residues. V and J are TRBV7-2 and TRBJ2-1; 8 nucleotides match TRBD2. This receptor was identified in a man aged 45 to 65 with active or convalescent COVID-19. The specimen was peripheral blood. CDR3 nucleotides: TGTGCCAGCAGCTTTACCGGGGGGGCCGCCTACAATGAGCAGTTCTTC. Amino acid sequence: CASSFTGGAAYNEQFF.